The present T cell receptor (beta chain) was sequenced within a study of T-cell reconstitution after alpha-beta-depleted transplantation in children. Findings of the study overall: It was newly produced T cells that mostly accounted for T-cell counts and diversity one year after transplant. Where some patients showed high TCRbeta diversity at day 60, it came from recipient T cells and thymic progenitors that had survived. Reportedly, only several hundred clones from non-depleted graft cells drove alpha-beta T-cell counts at about two months.

Preparing the TCRbeta library involved the use of unique molecular identifiers. TCRdb reprocessed the PCR reads with MiXCR, giving one entry per CDR3 protein. Here the sample spans roughly 50,000 distinct CDR3 sequences, approximately 46% being singletons. Germline V gene sequence: CDR1 DFQATT, CDR2 SNEGSKA (reference sequence). Trimming left V 3 bases short and J 7 bases short, with 15 bases between. This CDR3 region has 14 residues. On this clonotype itself: Its antigen is not identified.

The receptor was isolated from a male patient younger than 18 who had a stem cell transplant for acute lymphoblastic leukemia, so the T cells may come from the graft donor. This specimen consisted of PBMCs, mostly from graft donor cells, obtained 360 days after TCRalphabeta/CD19-depleted stem cell transplant. The chain joins TRBV20-1 to TRBJ1-4, with D tentatively TRBD1 (6 bases). The CDR3 protein is CSASPGQGPEKLFF. The DNA of the CDR3 is TGCAGTGCTAGCCCGGGGCAGGGGCCTGAAAAACTGTTTTTT.